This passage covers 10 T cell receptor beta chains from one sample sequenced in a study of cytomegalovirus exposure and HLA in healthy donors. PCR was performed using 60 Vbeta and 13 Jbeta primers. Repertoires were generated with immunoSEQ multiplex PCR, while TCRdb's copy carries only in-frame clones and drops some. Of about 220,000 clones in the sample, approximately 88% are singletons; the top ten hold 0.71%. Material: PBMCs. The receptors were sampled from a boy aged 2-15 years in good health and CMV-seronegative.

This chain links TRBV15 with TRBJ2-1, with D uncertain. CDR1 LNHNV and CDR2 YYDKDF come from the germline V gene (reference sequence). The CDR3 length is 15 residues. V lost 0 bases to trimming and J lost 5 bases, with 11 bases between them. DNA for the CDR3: TGTGCCACCAGCAGAGAATTTATGGCCAACAATGAGCAGTTCTTC. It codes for CATSREFMANNEQFF.

The CDR3 DNA sequence: TGTGCCAGCAGCTCCCACGTCCTACAAGAGACCCAGTACTTC. Translated, it gives CASSSHVLQETQYF. The rearrangement joins TRBV6-5 to TRBJ2-5; no clear D gene. Germline CDR1 reads MNHEY; CDR2 reads SVGAGI. Trimming stripped 6 bases from V and 2 bases from J, with 13 bases between. This CDR3 has 14 residues.

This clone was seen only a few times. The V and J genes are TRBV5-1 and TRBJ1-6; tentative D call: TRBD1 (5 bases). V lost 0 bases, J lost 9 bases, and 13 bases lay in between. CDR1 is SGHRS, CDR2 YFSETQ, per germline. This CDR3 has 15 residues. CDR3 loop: CASSLEDPRASPLHF. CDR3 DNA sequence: TGCGCCAGCAGCTTGGAGGACCCCAGGGCTTCACCCCTCCACTTT.

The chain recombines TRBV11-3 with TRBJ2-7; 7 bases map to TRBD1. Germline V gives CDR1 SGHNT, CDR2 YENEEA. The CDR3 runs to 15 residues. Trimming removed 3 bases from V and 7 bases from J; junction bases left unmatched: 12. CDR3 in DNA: TGTGCCAGCAGCTTCTCCGGGACAGCTCTGGAAGAGCAGTACTTC. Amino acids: CASSFSGTALEEQYF.

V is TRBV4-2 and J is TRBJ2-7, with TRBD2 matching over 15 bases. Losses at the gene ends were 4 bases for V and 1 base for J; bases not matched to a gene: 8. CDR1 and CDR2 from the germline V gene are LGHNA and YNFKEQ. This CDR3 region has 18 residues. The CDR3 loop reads CASSPGTSGRTLSYEQYF. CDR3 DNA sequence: TGTGCCAGCAGCCCCGGGACTAGCGGGAGGACCTTATCCTACGAGCAGTACTTC.

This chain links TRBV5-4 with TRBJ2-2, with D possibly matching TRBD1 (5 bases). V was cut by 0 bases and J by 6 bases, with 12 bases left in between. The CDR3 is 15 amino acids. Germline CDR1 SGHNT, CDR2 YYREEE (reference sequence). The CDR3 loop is CASSLAGKSAGELFF. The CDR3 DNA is TGTGCCAGCAGCTTGGCAGGGAAATCGGCCGGGGAGCTGTTTTTT.

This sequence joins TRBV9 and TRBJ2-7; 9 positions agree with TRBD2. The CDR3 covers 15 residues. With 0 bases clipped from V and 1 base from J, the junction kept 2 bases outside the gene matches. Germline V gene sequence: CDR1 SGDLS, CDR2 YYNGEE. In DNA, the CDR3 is TGTGCCAGCAGCGTAGGACTAGCGGCGTCCTACGAGCAGTACTTC. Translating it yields CASSVGLAASYEQYF.

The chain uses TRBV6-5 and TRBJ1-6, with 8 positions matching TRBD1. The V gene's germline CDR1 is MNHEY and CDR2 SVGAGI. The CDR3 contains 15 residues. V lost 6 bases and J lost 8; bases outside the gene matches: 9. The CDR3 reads CASSLVDRGYSPLHF. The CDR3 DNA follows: TGTGCCAGCAGCCTGGTTGACAGGGGATATTCACCCCTCCACTTT.

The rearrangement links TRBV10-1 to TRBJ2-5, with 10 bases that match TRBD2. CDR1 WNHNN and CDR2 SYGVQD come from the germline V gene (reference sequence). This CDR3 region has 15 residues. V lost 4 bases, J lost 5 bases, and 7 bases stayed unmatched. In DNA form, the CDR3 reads TGCGCCAGCAGTGGGGAGCGGGAGGGCCAGGAGACCCAGTACTTC. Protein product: CASSGEREGQETQYF.

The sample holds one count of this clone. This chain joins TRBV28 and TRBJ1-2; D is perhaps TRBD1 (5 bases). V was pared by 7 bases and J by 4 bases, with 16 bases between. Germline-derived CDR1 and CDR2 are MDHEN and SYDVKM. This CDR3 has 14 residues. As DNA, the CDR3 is TGTGCCAGCACCTTTCCGGGGGAGAGCTATGGCTACACCTTC. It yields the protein CASTFPGESYGYTF.